The T cell receptor (beta chain) under discussion was sequenced for a study of blood T cell repertoires in COVID-19. In the study overall: The United States, Italy and Spain provided the acute and convalescent COVID-19 samples. PBMCs, B-cell-depleted T cells, or T cells were the source of the cDNA or gDNA that made up the material.

Under the authors' procedure: Amplified reference gene primers provided the basis for estimating nucleated cell counts. Clones were sequenced by immunoSEQ multiplex PCR, and TCRdb holds only the in-frame ones, with some missing. V and J calls and clone size are as listed in that table; D and trimming were resolved from the DNA. The repertoire includes some 170,000 clones, around 74% of them detected once, and around 2.7% sits in the top ten. Germline trimming cut 3 bases from V and 5 bases from J; bases unmatched to any gene: 8. The germline gives CDR1 KGHSH, CDR2 LQKENI. This CDR3 has 17 amino acids.

Sample: peripheral blood. The receptor was derived from a man between 65 and 85 years old with acute or convalescent COVID-19. V is TRBV18 and J is TRBJ2-3; 13 bases map to TRBD2. The CDR3 is CASSPLRTSGSIDTQYF. The CDR3 coding sequence is TGTGCCAGCTCACCCCTACGGACTAGCGGGAGTATAGATACGCAGTATTTT.